These T cell receptor beta chains were read from a single sample in a study of spatial heterogeneity in lung cancer. A single record per CDR3 protein comes from TCRdb applying MiXCR to the 5' RACE reads. The sample holds some 43,000 distinct CDR3 sequences, roughly a tenth seen once. The material sequenced was PBMCs, taken at follow-up. These receptors were collected from a female donor with early-stage non-small cell lung cancer. The CDR3 runs from the conserved cysteine through the conserved F or W. A D gene is named only where the DNA matches it firmly. Some rows mark clone size as missing; the rest say once, few, many or name a class of expanded clone.

d_call j_call v_call clone_size cdr3_aa cdr3_nt
- TRBJ2-7 TRBV2 many CASSVGLVKPYEQYF TGTGCCAGCAGCGTAGGGCTAGTTAAACCCTACGAGCAGTACTTC
- TRBJ2-2 TRBV5-1 few CASSLEDTGELFF TGCGCCAGCAGCTTGGAGGACACCGGGGAGCTGTTTTTT
- TRBJ2-7 TRBV6-5 many CSLSREQYF TGCTCCCTTTCTAGGGAGCAGTACTTC
- TRBJ2-6 TRBV6-2/TRBV6-3 medium-sized CASSQDPSGANVLTF TGTGCCAGCAGCCAGGACCCATCTGGGGCCAACGTCCTGACTTTC
TRBD2 TRBJ2-1 TRBV12-3/TRBV12-4 - CASSYPRAGGYNEQFF TGTGCCAGCAGTTACCCTCGAGCGGGGGGTTACAATGAGCAGTTCTTC
TRBD2 TRBJ2-4 TRBV19 many CASSIPGLAGAWVKNIQYF TGTGCCAGTAGTATCCCCGGACTAGCGGGGGCCTGGGTCAAAAACATTCAGTACTTC
- TRBJ2-7 TRBV20-1 few CSARDGGQGYYEQYF TGCAGTGCTAGAGATGGGGGGCAGGGGTACTACGAGCAGTACTTC
TRBD2 TRBJ2-7 TRBV7-2 few CASSLLDSGGGAYEQYF TGTGCCAGCAGCTTGTTGGATAGCGGGGGCGGGGCCTACGAGCAGTACTTC
- TRBJ1-2 TRBV7-9 few CASSLQGGVDYGYTF TGTGCCAGCAGCCTCCAGGGTGGGGTCGACTATGGCTACACCTTC
- TRBJ1-1 TRBV2 many CASRASRLNTEAFF TGTGCCAGCAGGGCGAGTAGACTGAACACTGAAGCTTTCTTT
- TRBJ2-5 TRBV5-6 many CASSWWTWGSKETQYF TGTGCCAGCAGCTGGTGGACGTGGGGGTCAAAAGAGACCCAGTACTTC
- TRBJ2-2 TRBV7-2 - CASSFQPDTNTGELFF TGTGCCAGCAGCTTCCAGCCGGACACGAACACCGGGGAGCTGTTTTTT
- TRBJ2-5 TRBV7-7 - CASSLQHQETQYF TGTGCTAGCAGCTTACAACACCAAGAGACCCAGTACTTC
TRBD2 TRBJ2-1 TRBV7-2 few CASSSLAASYNEQFF TGTGCCAGCAGCTCGCTAGCGGCCTCCTACAATGAGCAGTTCTTC
- TRBJ1-3 TRBV3-1 - CASSQDQGNTIYF TGTGCCAGCAGCCAAGATCAGGGAAACACCATATATTTT
- TRBJ2-1 TRBV7-9 many CASSLAEGIRYNEQFF TGTGCCAGCAGCTTAGCCGAGGGGATTAGGTACAATGAGCAGTTCTTC
TRBD2 TRBJ2-5 TRBV2 - CAINGGGRGRETQYF TGTGCCATCAATGGCGGGGGGCGCGGGAGGGAGACCCAGTACTTC
TRBD1 TRBJ2-7 TRBV7-9 many CASSLPGQLYEQYF TGTGCCAGCAGCTTGCCGGGACAGCTCTACGAGCAGTACTTC
TRBD2 TRBJ2-7 TRBV7-2 few CASSLRGSGGSYEQYF TGTGCCAGCAGCTTACGGGGGAGCGGGGGCTCCTACGAGCAGTACTTC
- TRBJ2-7 TRBV2 many CASSETGSYEQYF TGTGCCAGCAGCGAAACAGGGTCCTACGAGCAGTACTTC
TRBD1 TRBJ1-1 TRBV11-2 few CASSSRQGANTEAFF TGTGCCAGCAGCTCTCGACAGGGGGCGAACACTGAAGCTTTCTTT
- TRBJ2-1 TRBV5-6 - CASSRSNEQFF TGTGCCAGCAGCCGTAGCAATGAGCAGTTCTTC
TRBD2 TRBJ2-2 TRBV4-2 many CASSRSSGGASQNTGELFF TGTGCCAGCAGCCGTTCTAGCGGGGGGGCTTCCCAGAACACCGGGGAGCTGTTTTTT
- TRBJ2-7 TRBV19 medium-sized CASSPPVTREQYF TGTGCCAGTAGCCCCCCAGTGACCCGCGAGCAGTACTTC
- TRBJ2-7 TRBV6-2/TRBV6-3 - CASRGGVRTYEQYF TGTGCCAGCAGGGGAGGTGTGCGGACCTACGAGCAGTACTTC
- TRBJ2-7 TRBV11-2 few CASSLDPMSAYEQYF TGTGCCAGCAGCTTAGACCCCATGAGTGCCTACGAGCAGTACTTC
- TRBJ2-2 TRBV12-3/TRBV12-4 few CASDPGLNTGELFF TGTGCCAGCGACCCGGGGCTTAACACCGGGGAGCTGTTTTTT
- TRBJ2-1 TRBV9 - CASSALATSYNEQFF TGTGCCAGCAGCGCCCTAGCGACCTCCTACAATGAGCAGTTCTTC
TRBD1 TRBJ2-1 TRBV11-2 many CASSGITGGAYNEQFF TGTGCCAGCAGCGGAATAACAGGGGGCGCCTACAATGAGCAGTTCTTC
- TRBJ2-1 TRBV7-8 many CASTSLAGYNEQFF TGTGCCAGCACCTCCCTGGCGGGCTACAATGAGCAGTTCTTC
- TRBJ1-1 TRBV12-3/TRBV12-4 few CASSYSVRLNTEAFF TGTGCCAGCAGTTATTCCGTCAGACTTAACACTGAAGCTTTCTTT
- TRBJ2-5 TRBV10-1 few CASSDGGAGPQETQYF TGCGCCAGCAGTGATGGCGGGGCGGGGCCACAAGAGACCCAGTACTTC
- TRBJ1-1 TRBV28 few CASSSVRTEAFF TGTGCCAGCAGCTCTGTAAGAACTGAAGCTTTCTTT
TRBD1 TRBJ1-1 TRBV7-8 few CASSSGTGNTEAFF TGTGCCAGCAGCTCCGGGACAGGGAACACTGAAGCTTTCTTT
- TRBJ2-1 TRBV5-5 few CASSYRGGSYNEQFF TGTGCCAGCAGCTACAGGGGGGGCTCCTACAATGAGCAGTTCTTC
- TRBJ2-6 TRBV3-1 few CASSQVSGANVLTF TGTGCCAGCAGCCAAGTTTCTGGGGCCAACGTCCTGACTTTC
- TRBJ1-5 TRBV20-1 once CSARSRGNQPQHF TGCAGTGCTAGAAGTCGGGGCAATCAGCCCCAGCATTTT
- TRBJ1-1 TRBV6-5 many CASLTANTEAFF TGTGCCAGCCTGACAGCGAACACTGAAGCTTTCTTT
TRBD2 TRBJ2-5 TRBV19 few CATSHSLAEETQYF TGTGCCACATCCCACTCTCTAGCGGAAGAGACCCAGTACTTC
- TRBJ1-4 TRBV6-5 few CASSPQERNEKLFF TGTGCCAGCAGTCCACAGGAGCGTAATGAAAAACTGTTTTTT
- TRBJ2-3 TRBV9 many CASSVGLGTDTQYF TGTGCCAGCAGCGTAGGGTTGGGCACAGATACGCAGTATTTT
- TRBJ2-7 TRBV29-1 many CSALRGGSSYEQYF TGCAGCGCCCTAAGAGGGGGGAGCTCCTACGAGCAGTACTTC
- TRBJ1-1 TRBV4-3 many CASSQDQPMEEAFF TGCGCCAGCAGCCAAGATCAGCCCATGGAGGAGGCTTTCTTT
- TRBJ2-5 TRBV5-6 - CASSLRAEGYQETQYF TGTGCCAGCAGCTTGAGAGCGGAGGGGTACCAAGAGACCCAGTACTTC
TRBD1 TRBJ2-5 TRBV5-4 few CASSGDRQETQYF TGTGCCAGCAGCGGGGACAGACAAGAGACCCAGTACTTC
TRBD1 TRBJ2-3 TRBV24-1 medium-sized CATSDPPPTGATTDTQYF TGTGCCACCAGTGATCCTCCTCCTACAGGGGCTACCACAGATACGCAGTATTTT
- TRBJ2-3 TRBV20-1 few CSAGSSWGTQYF TGCAGTGCCGGTTCTAGTTGGGGTACGCAGTATTTT
- TRBJ1-6 TRBV7-9 many CASSLGILQSGHNSPLHF TGTGCCAGCAGCTTAGGGATTTTACAGTCGGGGCATAATTCACCCCTCCACTTT
TRBD2 TRBJ2-5 TRBV28 - CASSLSWLAGRQETQYF TGTGCCAGCAGTTTAAGCTGGCTAGCGGGGAGACAAGAGACCCAGTACTTC
TRBD1 TRBJ1-5 TRBV20-1 many CSASHGQDLNQPQHF TGCAGTGCTAGCCACGGACAGGACCTCAATCAGCCCCAGCATTTT
- TRBJ1-5 TRBV3-1 many CASSPSGVSRPQHF TGTGCCAGCAGTCCCAGCGGGGTTAGTCGGCCCCAGCATTTT
- TRBJ2-7 TRBV7-2 many CASSPQRGYEQYF TGTGCCAGCAGCCCTCAGAGAGGATACGAGCAGTACTTC
- TRBJ2-1 TRBV4-3 many CASSHLLPGQAGREQFF TGCGCCAGCAGCCACCTCCTTCCGGGCCAGGCGGGACGAGAGCAGTTCTTC
- TRBJ2-7 TRBV7-8 many CASSSESLGGYEQYF TGTGCCAGCAGCTCAGAGAGTTTGGGGGGCTACGAGCAGTACTTC
- TRBJ2-4 TRBV7-3 many CASSLGTPSKNIQYF TGTGCCAGCAGCTTGGGGACACCCTCCAAAAACATTCAGTACTTC
TRBD1 TRBJ1-5 TRBV19 few CASTTGQGNSNQPQHF TGTGCCAGTACCACCGGACAGGGAAATAGCAATCAGCCCCAGCATTTT
- TRBJ2-5 TRBV3-2 - CASSQVRLHYQETQYF TGTGCCAGCAGCCAAGTACGACTCCACTACCAAGAGACCCAGTACTTC
TRBD1 TRBJ2-3 TRBV7-2 many CASSLRGGRSTDTQYF TGTGCCAGCAGCTTAAGAGGGGGCCGGAGCACAGATACGCAGTATTTT
- TRBJ2-2 TRBV2 many CASSDRWGELFF TGTGCCAGCAGTGACCGGTGGGGGGAGCTGTTTTTT
- TRBJ2-5 TRBV4-1 - CASSQGTGRETQYF TGCGCCAGCAGCCAAGGAACAGGGCGAGAGACCCAGTACTTC